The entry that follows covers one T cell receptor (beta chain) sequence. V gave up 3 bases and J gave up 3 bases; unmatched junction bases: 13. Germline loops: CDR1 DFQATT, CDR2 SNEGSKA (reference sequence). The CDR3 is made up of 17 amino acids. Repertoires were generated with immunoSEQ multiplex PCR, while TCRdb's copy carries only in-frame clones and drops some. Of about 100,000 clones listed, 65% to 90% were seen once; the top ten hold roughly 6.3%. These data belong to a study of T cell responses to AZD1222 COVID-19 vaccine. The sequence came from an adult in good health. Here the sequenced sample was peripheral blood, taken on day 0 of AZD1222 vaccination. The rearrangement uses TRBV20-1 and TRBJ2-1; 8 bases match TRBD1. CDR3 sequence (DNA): TGCAGTGCTAGTTGGGGACAGGCCTCCTTTAACTACAATGAGCAGTTCTTC. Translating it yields CSASWGQASFNYNEQFF.